This is a list of T cell receptor beta chains from one sample in a study of blood T cell repertoires in COVID-19. Profiled with immunoSEQ multiplex PCR; TCRdb holds only in-frame clones, not every one. Of 120,000 to 150,000 clones listed, over 80% are singletons. Material: PBMCs or T cells enriched from blood (not recorded which). All receptors derive from a woman between 50 and 59 years old who had been exposed to COVID-19. Each CDR3 is given with its conserved first and last residue. The D gene is left open where the match is weak. Clone size is given for some rows only: seen once, a few or many times, or a class if the clone is expanded.

v_gene	abundance	d_gene	j_gene	CDR3aa	CDR3nt
TRBV10-2	once	.	TRBJ2-2	CASSEVGWGPLSTGELFF	TGCGCCAGCAGTGAGGTTGGGTGGGGCCCCTTGAGCACCGGGGAGCTGTTTTTT
TRBV5-4	.	.	TRBJ1-1	CASSPGQHLSAEAFF	TGTGCCAGCAGCCCCGGACAGCACTTGTCCGCTGAAGCTTTCTTT
TRBV19	.	TRBD2	TRBJ2-4	CASSTLTSGGDIQYF	TGTGCCAGTAGTACTCTGACTAGCGGAGGGGACATTCAGTACTTC
TRBV13	.	.	TRBJ2-3	CASSLVGADTQYF	TGTGCCAGCAGCTTAGTGGGCGCAGATACGCAGTATTTT
TRBV7-2	.	.	TRBJ2-1	CASSLITSRYNEQFF	TGTGCCAGCAGCTTAATAACTAGCCGCTACAATGAGCAGTTCTTC
TRBV9	.	.	TRBJ1-2	CASSVDVGGDYGYTF	TGTGCCAGCAGCGTAGATGTGGGGGGGGACTATGGCTACACCTTC
TRBV19	.	TRBD1	TRBJ1-2	CASTDRVVGYTF	TGTGCCAGTACCGACAGGGTGGTAGGCTACACCTTC
TRBV19	few	TRBD1	TRBJ1-5	CASRSGTGGLGQPQHF	TGTGCCAGTAGGTCGGGGACAGGGGGCCTCGGTCAGCCCCAGCATTTT
TRBV10-3	.	TRBD2	TRBJ2-1	CAISESGGTGEQFF	TGTGCCATCAGCGAAAGCGGGGGGACTGGTGAGCAGTTCTTC
TRBV18	.	.	TRBJ1-1	CASSPRGGEAFF	TGTGCCAGCTCACCAAGGGGGGGTGAAGCTTTCTTT
TRBV5-8	.	TRBD1	TRBJ1-3	CASSDRGNWRNTIYF	TGTGCCAGCAGCGACAGGGGGAATTGGCGAAACACCATATATTTT
TRBV12-3/TRBV12-4	.	.	TRBJ2-5	CASSLGRQETQYF	TGTGCCAGCAGTTTAGGTCGGCAAGAGACCCAGTACTTC
TRBV30	.	.	TRBJ2-5	CAWSVLVVETQYF	TGTGCCTGGAGTGTACTAGTCGTCGAGACCCAGTACTTC
TRBV3-1/TRBV3-2	.	.	TRBJ1-3	CASSPPAGAFSGNTIYF	TGTGCCAGCAGCCCCCCGGCAGGGGCCTTCTCTGGAAACACCATATATTTT
TRBV7-9	.	TRBD1	TRBJ1-2	CASSFDRVGGYTF	TGTGCCAGCAGCTTCGACAGGGTCGGAGGCTACACCTTC
TRBV7-8	once	TRBD2	TRBJ2-3	CASSFVGRGESSTDTQYF	TGTGCCAGCAGCTTTGTGGGGCGGGGGGAATCTAGCACAGATACGCAGTATTTT
TRBV6-1	.	.	TRBJ1-5	CASSVVGPYSNQPQHF	TGTGCCAGCAGTGTCGTGGGCCCTTATAGCAATCAGCCCCAGCATTTT
TRBV5-5	.	.	TRBJ1-3	CASSSSPGGRSGNTIYF	TGTGCCAGCAGCTCATCTCCGGGAGGCCGCTCTGGAAACACCATATATTTT
TRBV19	.	TRBD2	TRBJ2-1	CASSLSSGSPYNEQFF	TGTGCCAGTAGTCTTTCTAGCGGGAGTCCCTACAATGAGCAGTTCTTC
TRBV15	.	TRBD1	TRBJ1-1	CATSRPGGENTEAFF	TGTGCCACCAGCAGGCCAGGGGGCGAGAACACTGAAGCTTTCTTT
TRBV11-2	.	TRBD2	TRBJ2-1	CASSLDAGGGNEQFF	TGTGCCAGCAGCTTAGATGCGGGAGGGGGTAATGAGCAGTTCTTC
TRBV19	.	TRBD2	TRBJ2-2	CASSTPGGGGTGELFF	TGTGCCAGTAGTACCCCGGGAGGGGGTGGCACCGGGGAGCTGTTTTTT
TRBV18	.	TRBD2	TRBJ2-1	CASSPQTSGYNEQFF	TGTGCCAGCTCACCACAGACTAGCGGATACAATGAGCAGTTCTTC
TRBV19	once	.	TRBJ2-3	CASSIGQTDTQYF	TGTGCCAGTAGTATAGGACAAACAGATACGCAGTATTTT
TRBV19	.	.	TRBJ2-1	CASTPTFSSYNEQFF	TGTGCCAGTACCCCGACTTTTAGCTCCTACAATGAGCAGTTCTTC
TRBV10-2	.	.	TRBJ2-2	CASSKTANTGELFF	TGCGCCAGCAGTAAGACAGCGAACACCGGGGAGCTGTTTTTT
TRBV5-1	.	.	TRBJ2-3	CASSLGGPSTDTQYF	TGCGCCAGCAGCTTGGGAGGTCCTAGCACAGATACGCAGTATTTT
TRBV2	.	.	TRBJ2-2	CASSEMEGQSNTGELFF	TGTGCCAGCAGTGAAATGGAGGGACAGTCGAACACCGGGGAGCTGTTTTTT
TRBV6-8	.	.	TRBJ1-2	CASTLQVPWSYGYTF	TGTGCCAGCACCCTACAGGTCCCCTGGAGCTATGGCTACACCTTC
TRBV10-3	once	TRBD2	TRBJ2-3	CAISGLAGATDTQYF	TGTGCCATCAGTGGACTAGCGGGGGCCACAGATACGCAGTATTTT
TRBV10-3	.	TRBD1	TRBJ2-7	CAISEGQGTYEQYF	TGTGCCATCAGTGAGGGACAGGGAACCTACGAGCAGTACTTC
TRBV9	.	TRBD1	TRBJ2-1	CASSVGPSNRGRWNEQFF	TGTGCCAGCAGCGTAGGTCCGAGTAACAGGGGGCGTTGGAATGAGCAGTTCTTC
TRBV2	.	.	TRBJ1-3	CASSDPGSGNTIYF	TGTGCCAGCAGCGATCCCGGGTCTGGAAACACCATATATTTT
TRBV9	.	.	TRBJ1-2	CASSGGGTLPKHYGYTF	TGTGCCAGCAGCGGGGGCGGGACCCTCCCAAAGCACTATGGCTACACCTTC
TRBV5-1	.	TRBD1	TRBJ1-6	CASSMRQGLDSPLHF	TGCGCCAGCAGCATGCGACAGGGTCTTGATTCACCCCTCCACTTT
TRBV19	.	TRBD1	TRBJ1-4	CASRDGRGQINEKLFF	TGTGCCAGTAGGGACGGGAGGGGGCAGATTAATGAAAAACTGTTTTTT
TRBV21-1	few	.	TRBJ2-1	CASSISGALEEQFF	TGTGCCAGCAGCATTAGCGGAGCATTGGAGGAGCAGTTCTTC
TRBV3-1/TRBV3-2	many	TRBD2	TRBJ2-3	CASSQVYSGTSGGATDTQYF	TGTGCCAGCAGCCAAGTATATTCCGGGACTAGCGGGGGGGCCACAGATACGCAGTATTTT
TRBV19	once	.	TRBJ2-7	CASTWGTGEAYEQYF	TGTGCCAGTACTTGGGGGACGGGGGAAGCCTACGAGCAGTACTTC
TRBV5-4	.	TRBD1	TRBJ1-6	CASSPKQGLNSPLHF	TGTGCCAGCAGCCCTAAACAGGGGCTAAATTCACCCCTCCACTTT
TRBV4-2	.	.	TRBJ1-6	CASSQEGQASSYNSPLHF	TGTGCCAGCAGCCAAGAAGGCCAGGCGAGCTCCTATAATTCACCCCTCCACTTT
TRBV4-3	.	.	TRBJ2-1	CASSQDGPPTYNEQFF	TGCGCCAGCAGCCAAGATGGCCCCCCCACCTACAATGAGCAGTTCTTC
TRBV13	.	.	TRBJ1-3	CASSITQGYPGNTIYF	TGTGCCAGCAGCATTACCCAGGGGTATCCTGGAAACACCATATATTTT
TRBV18	.	TRBD1	TRBJ2-3	CASSDDRASTDTQYF	TGTGCCAGCTCCGACGACAGGGCCAGCACAGATACGCAGTATTTT
TRBV6-1	once	TRBD2	TRBJ2-2	CASSELAGGLNTGELFF	TGTGCCAGCAGCGAACTAGCGGGAGGGTTGAACACCGGGGAGCTGTTTTTT
TRBV18	.	TRBD2	TRBJ2-3	CASSPPGVAGPDTQYF	TGTGCCAGCTCACCCCCGGGGGTAGCGGGGCCCGATACGCAGTATTTT
TRBV6-5	few	TRBD1	TRBJ1-2	CASSYSAGQDYGYTF	TGTGCCAGCAGTTACTCTGCGGGACAGGACTATGGCTACACCTTC
TRBV25-1	.	.	TRBJ2-1	CASSEAGRRNEQFF	TGTGCCAGCAGTGAGGCAGGGAGGCGAAATGAGCAGTTCTTC
TRBV27	.	TRBD2	TRBJ2-7	CASRPLGGDPTSGRRGHEQYF	TGTGCCAGCAGACCCTTAGGGGGAGACCCGACTAGCGGGAGAAGGGGCCACGAGCAGTACTTC
TRBV9	.	.	TRBJ2-7	CASSGMGVRNEQYF	TGTGCCAGCAGCGGAATGGGAGTCAGGAACGAGCAGTACTTC
TRBV19	.	TRBD1	TRBJ1-6	CASSSPQGNNSPLHF	TGTGCCAGTAGCTCCCCACAGGGGAATAATTCACCCCTCCACTTT
TRBV7-9	.	TRBD1	TRBJ1-1	CASSLEDRAVGTEAFF	TGTGCCAGCAGCTTAGAGGACAGGGCGGTCGGCACTGAAGCTTTCTTT
TRBV30	.	TRBD1	TRBJ1-3	CAWSYDRERGNTIYF	TGTGCCTGGAGCTATGACAGGGAGCGTGGAAACACCATATATTTT
TRBV5-1	.	.	TRBJ2-1	CASSFRIEGGLLYNEQFF	TGCGCCAGCAGCTTCAGGATAGAAGGGGGTTTATTGTACAATGAGCAGTTCTTC
TRBV7-2	.	.	TRBJ2-1	CASSLDQGFEQFF	TGTGCCAGCAGCTTAGATCAGGGGTTTGAGCAGTTCTTC
TRBV19	once	TRBD1	TRBJ1-2	CASRADRGYGYTF	TGTGCCAGTAGGGCCGACAGGGGTTATGGCTACACCTTC
TRBV5-1	.	TRBD2	TRBJ2-2	CASSLVSSGGSGELFF	TGCGCCAGCAGCTTGGTCTCTAGCGGGGGTTCCGGGGAGCTGTTTTTT